The present T cell receptor (beta chain) was sequenced within a study of blood T cell repertoires in COVID-19. Participants spanned ages roughly 18 to 90 years and resided in about 24 US areas. The CDR3 has 16 residues. The V and J ends lost 3 bases and 6 bases, in that order; junction bases with no gene match: 10. Looked up from germline, CDR1 is SGHKS and CDR2 is YYEKEE (reference sequence). TCRdb keeps only in-frame clones here, not all; method: immunoSEQ multiplex PCR. The sample shows about 300,000 clones, under 90% of them seen only once. This clonotype originated in a woman aged 50 to 60 who had been exposed to COVID-19. The sample taken for sequencing was PBMCs or T cells enriched from blood (not recorded which). This rearrangement joins TRBV5-5 to TRBJ2-1; 9 positions match TRBD1. CDR3 region: CASSWAIRDRVNEQFF. DNA for the CDR3: TGTGCCAGCAGCTGGGCCATTCGGGACAGGGTCAATGAGCAGTTCTTC.